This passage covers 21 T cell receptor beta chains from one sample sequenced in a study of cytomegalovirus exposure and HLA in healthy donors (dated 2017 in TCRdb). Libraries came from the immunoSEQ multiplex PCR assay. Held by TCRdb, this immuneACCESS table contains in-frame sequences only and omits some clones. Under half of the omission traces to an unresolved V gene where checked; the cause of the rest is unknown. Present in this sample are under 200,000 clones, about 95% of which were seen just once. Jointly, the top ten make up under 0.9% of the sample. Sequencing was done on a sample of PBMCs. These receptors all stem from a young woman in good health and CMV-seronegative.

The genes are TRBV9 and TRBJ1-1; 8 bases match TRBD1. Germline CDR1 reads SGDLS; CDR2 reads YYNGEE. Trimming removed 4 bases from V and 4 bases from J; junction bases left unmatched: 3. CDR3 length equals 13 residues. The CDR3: CASSFTGGTEAFF. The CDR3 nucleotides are TGTGCCAGCAGCTTTACAGGGGGCACTGAAGCTTTCTTT.

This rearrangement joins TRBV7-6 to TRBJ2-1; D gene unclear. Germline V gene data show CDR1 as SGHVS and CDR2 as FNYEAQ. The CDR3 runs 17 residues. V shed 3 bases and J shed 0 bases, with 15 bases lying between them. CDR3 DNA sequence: TGTGCCAGCAGCTTTAGCTCGAGTTCTGCCTCCTACAATGAGCAGTTCTTC. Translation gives CASSFSSSSASYNEQFF.

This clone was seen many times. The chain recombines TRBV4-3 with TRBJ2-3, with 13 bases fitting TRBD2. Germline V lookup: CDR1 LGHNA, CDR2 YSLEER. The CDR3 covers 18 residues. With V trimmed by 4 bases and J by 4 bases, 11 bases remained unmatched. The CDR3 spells CASSPRTSGGPIADTQYF. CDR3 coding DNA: TGCGCCAGCAGCCCGCGGACTAGCGGGGGACCCATAGCAGATACGCAGTATTTT.

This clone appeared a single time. The chain's CDR3 is CASSLEGLATDTQYF. In nucleotides, the CDR3 is TGCGCCAGCAGCTTGGAGGGACTAGCCACAGATACGCAGTATTTT. The gene calls are TRBV5-1 and TRBJ2-3, with TRBD2 identical over 9 bases. Germline lookup yields CDR1 SGHRS and CDR2 YFSETQ. V lost 0 bases, J lost 2 bases, and 1 base stayed unmatched. The CDR3 spans 15 residues.

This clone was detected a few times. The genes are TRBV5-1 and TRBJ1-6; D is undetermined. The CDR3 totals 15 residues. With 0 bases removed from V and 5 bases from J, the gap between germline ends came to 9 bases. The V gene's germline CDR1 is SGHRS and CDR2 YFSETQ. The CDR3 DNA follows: TGCGCCAGCAGCTTGGCAACCGGGGATAATTCACCCCTCCACTTT. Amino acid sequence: CASSLATGDNSPLHF.

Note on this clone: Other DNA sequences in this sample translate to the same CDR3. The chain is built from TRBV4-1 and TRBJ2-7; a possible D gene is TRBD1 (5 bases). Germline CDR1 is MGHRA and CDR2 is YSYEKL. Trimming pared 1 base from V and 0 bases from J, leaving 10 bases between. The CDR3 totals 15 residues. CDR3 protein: CASSQVQGSSYEQYF. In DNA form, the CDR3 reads TGCGCCAGCAGCCAAGTCCAGGGTAGCTCCTACGAGCAGTACTTC.

This chain's CDR3 is CATGAGRELGEAFF. The DNA of the CDR3 is TGTGCCACCGGGGCAGGGAGGGAATTGGGTGAAGCTTTCTTT. The gene calls are TRBV15 and TRBJ1-1; D might be TRBD1 (5 bases). V was pared by 8 bases and J by 7 bases, with 20 bases between. CDR1 LNHNV and CDR2 YYDKDF come from the germline V gene (reference sequence). The CDR3 is 14 amino acids. Variable domain in full (rest from reference TRBV15 and TRBJ1-1): DAMVIQNPRYQVTQFGKPVTLSCSQTLNHNVMYWYQQKSSQAPKLLFHYYDKDFNNEADTPDNFQSRRPNTSFCFLDIRSPGLGDTAMYLCATGAGRELGEAFFGQGTRLTVV.

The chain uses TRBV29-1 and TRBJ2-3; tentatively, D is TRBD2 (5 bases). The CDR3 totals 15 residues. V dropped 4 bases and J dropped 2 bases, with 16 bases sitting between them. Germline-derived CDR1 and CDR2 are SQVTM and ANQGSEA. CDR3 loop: CSVVRSGENTDTQYF. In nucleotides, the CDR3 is TGCAGCGTTGTTCGGTCTGGGGAGAACACAGATACGCAGTATTTT.

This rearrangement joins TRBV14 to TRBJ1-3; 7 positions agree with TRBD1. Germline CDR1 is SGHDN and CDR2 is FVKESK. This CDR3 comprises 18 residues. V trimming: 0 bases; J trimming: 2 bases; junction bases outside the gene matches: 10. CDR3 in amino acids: CASSQEWTTGVTGNTIYF. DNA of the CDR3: TGTGCCAGCAGCCAAGAATGGACCACAGGGGTAACTGGAAACACCATATATTTT.

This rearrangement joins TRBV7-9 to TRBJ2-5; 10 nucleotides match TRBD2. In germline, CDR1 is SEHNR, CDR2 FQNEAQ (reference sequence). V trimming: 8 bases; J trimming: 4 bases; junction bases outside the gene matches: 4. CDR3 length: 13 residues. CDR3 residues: CASLPSGGETQYF. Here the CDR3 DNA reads TGTGCCAGCCTCCCTAGCGGGGGAGAGACCCAGTACTTC.

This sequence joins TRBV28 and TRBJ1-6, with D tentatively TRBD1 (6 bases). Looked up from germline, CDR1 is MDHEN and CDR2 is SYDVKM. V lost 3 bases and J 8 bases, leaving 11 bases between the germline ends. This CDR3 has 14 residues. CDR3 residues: CASSLRGRYSPLHF. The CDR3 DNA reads TGTGCCAGCAGTTTGAGGGGGAGATATTCACCCCTCCACTTT.

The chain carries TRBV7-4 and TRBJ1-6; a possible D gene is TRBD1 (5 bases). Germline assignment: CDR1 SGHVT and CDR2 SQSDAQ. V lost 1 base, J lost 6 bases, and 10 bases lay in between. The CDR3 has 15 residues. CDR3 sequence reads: CASSLVGGGNSPLHF. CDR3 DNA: TGTGCCAGCAGCTTAGTTGGGGGAGGTAATTCACCCCTCCACTTT.

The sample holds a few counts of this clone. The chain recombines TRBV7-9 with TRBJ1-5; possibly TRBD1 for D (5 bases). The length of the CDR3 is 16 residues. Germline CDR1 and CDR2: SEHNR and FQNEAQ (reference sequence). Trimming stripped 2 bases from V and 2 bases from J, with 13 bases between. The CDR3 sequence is CASSLWGRGGNQPQHF. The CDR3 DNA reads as TGTGCCAGCAGCTTATGGGGACGGGGGGGCAATCAGCCCCAGCATTTT.

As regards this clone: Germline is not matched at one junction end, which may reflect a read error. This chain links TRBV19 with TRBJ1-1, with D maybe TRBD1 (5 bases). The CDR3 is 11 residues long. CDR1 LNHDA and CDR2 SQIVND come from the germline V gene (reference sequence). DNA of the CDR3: TGTGCCAGTAGCATAGACAGAAAAGCTTTCTTT. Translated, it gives CASSIDRKAFF.

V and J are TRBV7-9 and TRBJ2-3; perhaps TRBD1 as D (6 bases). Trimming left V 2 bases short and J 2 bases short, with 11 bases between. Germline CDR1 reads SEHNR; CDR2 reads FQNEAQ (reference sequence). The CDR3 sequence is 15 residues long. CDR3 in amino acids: CASSLFRGNTDTQYF. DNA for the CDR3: TGTGCCAGCAGCTTATTCAGGGGAAACACAGATACGCAGTATTTT.

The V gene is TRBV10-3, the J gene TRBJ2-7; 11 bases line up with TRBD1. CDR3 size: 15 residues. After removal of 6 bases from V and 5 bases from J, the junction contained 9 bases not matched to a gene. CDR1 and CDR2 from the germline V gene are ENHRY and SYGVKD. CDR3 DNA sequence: TGTGCCATCAGACCATCCGGGACAGGGGGTGACGAGCAGTACTTC. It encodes CAIRPSGTGGDEQYF.

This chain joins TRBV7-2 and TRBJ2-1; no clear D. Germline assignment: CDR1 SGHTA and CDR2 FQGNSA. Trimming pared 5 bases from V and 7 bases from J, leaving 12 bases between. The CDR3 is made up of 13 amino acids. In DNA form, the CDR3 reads TGTGCCAGCAGCCCAACGCCAGGAAATGAGCAGTTCTTC. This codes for CASSPTPGNEQFF. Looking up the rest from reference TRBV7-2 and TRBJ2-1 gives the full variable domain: GAGVSQSPSNKVTEKGKDVELRCDPISGHTALYWYRQSLGQGLEFLIYFQGNSAPDKSGLPSDRFSAERTGGSVSTLTIQRTQQEDSAVYLCASSPTPGNEQFFGPGTRLTVL.

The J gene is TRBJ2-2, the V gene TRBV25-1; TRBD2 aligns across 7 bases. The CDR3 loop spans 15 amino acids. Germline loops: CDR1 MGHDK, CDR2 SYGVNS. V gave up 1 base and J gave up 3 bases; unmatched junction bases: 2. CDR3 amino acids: CASSEFRGDTGELFF. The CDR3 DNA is TGTGCCAGCAGTGAATTTCGGGGGGACACCGGGGAGCTGTTTTTT.

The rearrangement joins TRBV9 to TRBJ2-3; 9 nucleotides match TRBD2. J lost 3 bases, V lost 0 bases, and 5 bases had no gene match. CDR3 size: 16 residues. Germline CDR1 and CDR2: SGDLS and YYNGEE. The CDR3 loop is CASSVGGAGGTDTQYF. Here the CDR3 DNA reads TGTGCCAGCAGCGTAGGAGGAGCGGGGGGTACAGATACGCAGTATTTT.

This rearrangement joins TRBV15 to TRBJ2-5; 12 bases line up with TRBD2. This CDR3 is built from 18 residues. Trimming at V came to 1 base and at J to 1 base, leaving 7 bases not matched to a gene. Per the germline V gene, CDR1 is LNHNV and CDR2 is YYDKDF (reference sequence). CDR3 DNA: TGTGCCACCAGCAGAGTAGGCACTAGCGGGGGGCGCCAAGAGACCCAGTACTTC. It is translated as CATSRVGTSGGRQETQYF.

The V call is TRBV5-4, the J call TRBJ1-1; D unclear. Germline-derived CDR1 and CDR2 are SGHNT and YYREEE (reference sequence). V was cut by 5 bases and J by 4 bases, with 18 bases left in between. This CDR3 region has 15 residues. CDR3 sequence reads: CASSSSNRQATEAFF. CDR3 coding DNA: TGTGCCAGCAGTTCATCCAACCGGCAGGCCACTGAAGCTTTCTTT.